These 17 T cell receptor beta chains share one sample of origin, sequenced in a study of cytotoxic CD8 clonotypes in ibrutinib-treated CLL. The repertoire was sequenced with immunoSEQ multiplex PCR; TCRdb's copy has only in-frame clones and lacks some. The sample contains fewer than 45,000 clones, 49% of which appear only once. Source: PBMCs, taken before ibrutinib treatment. The source is a human donor with chronic lymphocytic leukemia.

This clone was observed a handful of times. The genes are TRBV6-7 and TRBJ2-5; 11 nucleotides align to TRBD2. TRBV6-7 is assigned to the ORF class and has an uncertain function. The CDR3 has 16 amino acids. After removal of 6 bases from V and 4 bases from J, the junction contained 10 bases not matched to a gene. The CDR3 DNA reads as TGTGCCAGCAGGGGTCCGGGACTAGCGGCTCCAGAGACCCAGTACTTC. It yields the protein CASRGPGLAAPETQYF.

DNA for the CDR3: TGTGCCAGCAGCTGGGACAGAAACACTGAAGCTTTCTTT. It codes for CASSWDRNTEAFF. This chain links TRBV7-3 with TRBJ1-1; 7 nucleotides agree with TRBD1. CDR1 is SGHTA and CDR2 is FQGTGA in the germline V gene. CDR3 size: 13 residues. After removal of 4 bases from V and 2 bases from J, the junction contained 1 base not matched to a gene. Together with reference TRBV7-3 and TRBJ1-1, the CDR3 gives the full variable domain: GAGVSQTPSNKVTEKGKYVELRCDPISGHTALYWYRQSLGQGPEFLIYFQGTGAADDSGLPNDRFFAVRPEGSVSTLKIQRTERGDSAVYLCASSWDRNTEAFFGQGTRLTVV.

The J gene is TRBJ2-3, the V gene TRBV5-1; the match to TRBD2 covers 12 bases. The CDR3 sequence is 17 residues long. V lost 0 bases, J lost 5 bases, and 7 bases stayed unmatched. Germline V gene data show CDR1 as SGHRS and CDR2 as YFSETQ. The CDR3 coding sequence is TGCGCCAGCAGCTTGGGCCCTAGCGGGGGGGCGGTAGATACGCAGTATTTT. The encoded protein is CASSLGPSGGAVDTQYF.

J is TRBJ1-5 and V is TRBV28; 9 positions match TRBD1. Germline assignment: CDR1 MDHEN and CDR2 SYDVKM. The trim removed 8 bases at V and 0 bases at J, leaving 11 bases unmatched. The CDR3 has 17 residues. The CDR3 spells CASFGTGRGYSNQPQHF. The DNA of the CDR3 is TGTGCCAGCTTTGGGACAGGGAGAGGCTATAGCAATCAGCCCCAGCATTTT.

The gene calls are TRBV6-5 and TRBJ2-7; no clear D. CDR1 is MNHEY, CDR2 SVGAGI, per germline. Trimming took 6 bases from V and 9 from J, leaving 15 bases between them. This CDR3 is 12 amino acids long. CDR3 sequence: CASSPSRELQYF. CDR3 DNA sequence: TGTGCCAGCAGCCCTTCTAGGGAATTGCAGTACTTC.

The V gene is TRBV5-1, the J gene TRBJ1-2; D gene uncertain. V dropped 1 base and J dropped 6 bases, with 13 bases sitting between them. Germline V gene sequence: CDR1 SGHRS, CDR2 YFSETQ. The CDR3 has 14 amino acids. The CDR3 DNA reads TGCGCCAGCAGCTTGCAAGAGACGGACGATGGCTACACCTTC. Protein product: CASSLQETDDGYTF.

The chain employs TRBV5-1 and TRBJ1-2; D unclear. Germline CDR1 and CDR2: SGHRS and YFSETQ. The V end was cut by 4 bases, the J end by 4 bases, with 20 bases between. This CDR3 region has 16 residues. In DNA form, the CDR3 reads TGCGCCAGCAGCCCGGTTAGCTCCTCTTCCATCTATGGCTACACCTTC. Its translation: CASSPVSSSSIYGYTF.

The chain uses TRBV28 and TRBJ1-5; D remains ambiguous. The germline V gene has CDR1 MDHEN and CDR2 SYDVKM. This CDR3 has 15 amino acids. The V end was cut by 6 bases, the J end by 6 bases, with 18 bases between. CDR3 sequence reads: CASREPLGHAQPQHF. The CDR3 DNA follows: TGTGCCAGCAGGGAACCGTTGGGTCATGCTCAGCCCCAGCATTTT.

The chain combines TRBV15 with TRBJ2-2; D is uncertain. The germline V gene has CDR1 LNHNV and CDR2 YYDKDF (reference sequence). The V gene lost 2 bases and the J gene lost 7 bases, with 11 bases spanning the gap. CDR3 length: 14 amino acids. This CDR3 is CATSRSITHGELFF. The CDR3 DNA is TGTGCCACCAGCAGATCTATTACCCACGGGGAGCTGTTTTTT.

This clone was found a few times. This rearrangement joins TRBV2 to TRBJ1-6; 7 bases are a match to TRBD1. The CDR3 extends over 14 amino acids. Germline V lookup: CDR1 SNHLY, CDR2 FYNNEI. V was pared by 7 bases and J by 8 bases, with 8 bases of the junction left unmatched. The CDR3 loop is CASTPGDRDSPLHF. CDR3 nucleotide sequence: TGTGCCAGCACCCCTGGGGACAGAGATTCACCCCTCCACTTT.

This clone was found a few times. The CDR3 nucleotides are TGTGCCAGTAGTGGGACAGGGTATGAAAAACTGTTTTTT. Its translation: CASSGTGYEKLFF. The chain joins TRBV19 to TRBJ1-4; 9 bases agree with TRBD1. V gave up 5 bases and J gave up 6 bases; unmatched junction bases: 1. Germline V CDR1 and CDR2: LNHDA, SQIVND (reference sequence). The CDR3 length is 13 residues.

CDR3 loop: CASSLSGGRSNQPQHF. In nucleotides, the CDR3 is TGTGCCAGCAGTTTATCTGGGGGGCGAAGCAATCAGCCCCAGCATTTT. The chain recombines TRBV27 with TRBJ1-5; tentatively, D is TRBD1 (6 bases). CDR1 is MNHEY, CDR2 SMNVEV, per germline (reference sequence). This CDR3 is 16 amino acids long. Between the trimmed V and J ends, which lost 0 bases and 1 base, there was a span of 10 bases.

The J gene is TRBJ2-7, the V gene TRBV6-5, with TRBD2 matching 8 bases. From germline, CDR1 is MNHEY and CDR2 SVGAGI. The junction had 9 bases not matched to a gene; V was cut back by 6 bases and J by 2 bases. CDR3 length equals 15 residues. The CDR3 protein is CASSKPGGRTYEQYF. CDR3 nucleotide sequence: TGTGCCAGCAGCAAACCGGGGGGGAGAACCTACGAGCAGTACTTC.

This sequence joins TRBV30 and TRBJ1-6; 7 bases align to TRBD1. Germline V gives CDR1 GTSNPN, CDR2 SVGIG (reference sequence). The CDR3 is 15 amino acids. Losses at the gene ends were 3 bases for V and 3 bases for J; bases not matched to a gene: 5. CDR3 sequence: CAWSRGQSYNSPLHF. The CDR3 DNA follows: TGTGCCTGGAGCAGGGGACAGAGCTATAATTCACCCCTCCACTTT.

The sample holds a few counts of this clone. This CDR3 is CASSQDATSGSYEQYF. The CDR3 DNA sequence: TGTGCCAGCAGCCAAGATGCGACTAGCGGTTCCTACGAGCAGTACTTC. The chain couples TRBV4-2 to TRBJ2-7; 9 bases are a match to TRBD2. V gave up 0 bases and J gave up 1 base; unmatched junction bases: 4. Germline CDR1 LGHNA, CDR2 YNFKEQ. The CDR3 sequence is 16 residues long.

The rearrangement uses TRBV9 and TRBJ1-1, with D uncertain. Germline CDR1 reads SGDLS; CDR2 reads YYNGEE. V was cut by 5 bases and J by 6 bases, with 5 bases left in between. The CDR3 is 10 residues long. The CDR3 here is CASSLAEAFF. CDR3 DNA: TGTGCCAGCAGTCTTGCTGAAGCTTTCTTT.

The CDR3 protein is CASSWLAGGPHTGELFF. The CDR3 nucleotides are TGTGCCAGCAGCTGGCTAGCGGGGGGGCCACACACCGGGGAGCTGTTTTTT. The chain carries TRBV7-2 and TRBJ2-2; 12 nucleotides align to TRBD2. V lost 4 bases, J lost 3 bases, and 6 bases stayed unmatched. The germline gives CDR1 SGHTA, CDR2 FQGNSA. This CDR3 has 17 residues.